A selection of T cell receptor beta chains follows, all from one sample in a study of graft-versus-host responses after intestinal transplantation. The table came from immunoSEQ multiplex PCR; TCRdb's copy has only in-frame clones and leaves some out. The repertoire holds approximately 110,000 clones, with roughly 92% as singletons. Their specific antigens are unknown. The source material was unstimulated CD4+ T cells sorted from spleen or lymph node cells, sampled before transplant. The source is a human donor who was the organ donor for an intestinal transplant. CDR3s include the opening cysteine and the closing phenylalanine or tryptophan. A D gene is named only where the DNA matches it firmly. The size field is filled for only some rows; it gives once, few, many or a size class.

abundance	d_gene	j_gene	v_gene	len	CDR3nt	CDR3aa
-	-	TRBJ1-5	TRBV21-1	14	TGTGCCAGCAAACCGGACAGCCTCCGGGAGCCCCAGCATTTT	CASKPDSLREPQHF
-	TRBD1	TRBJ1-2	TRBV19	14	TGTGCCAGTAGTATAGGCGGGACAGGGGTGGACTACACCTTC	CASSIGGTGVDYTF
once	-	TRBJ1-1	TRBV23-1	14	TGCGCCAGCAGTCATTGGGGGCTGAACACTGAAGCTTTCTTT	CASSHWGLNTEAFF
-	-	TRBJ2-3	TRBV6-1	13	TGTGCCAGCAGGAGGGACTTTACAGATACGCAGTATTTT	CASRRDFTDTQYF
-	TRBD1	TRBJ2-3	TRBV10-3	17	TGTGCCATCAGATCGACCCAAAGCACAGGGGGCACAGATACGCAGTATTTT	CAIRSTQSTGGTDTQYF
-	TRBD1	TRBJ1-4	TRBV4-1	16	TGCGCCAGCAGCCAGGTCGGGACAGCCGGAAGGGAAAAACTGTTTTTT	CASSQVGTAGREKLFF
-	-	TRBJ1-3	TRBV7-9	17	TGTGCCAGCAGCTATCAAAGGGCCGCAGGTCGGGGAAACACCATATATTTT	CASSYQRAAGRGNTIYF
-	-	TRBJ1-3	TRBV11-2	14	TGTGCCAGCAGGAGTGAGGGAATAGGAAACACCATATATTTT	CASRSEGIGNTIYF
-	TRBD1	TRBJ2-1	TRBV2	16	TGTGCCAGCAGTGAGTGGGGACAGGCGTTATACAATGAGCAGTTCTTC	CASSEWGQALYNEQFF
-	-	TRBJ1-5	TRBV6-1	13	TGTGCCAGCAGTGAACTCCCGAATCAGCCCCAGCATTTT	CASSELPNQPQHF